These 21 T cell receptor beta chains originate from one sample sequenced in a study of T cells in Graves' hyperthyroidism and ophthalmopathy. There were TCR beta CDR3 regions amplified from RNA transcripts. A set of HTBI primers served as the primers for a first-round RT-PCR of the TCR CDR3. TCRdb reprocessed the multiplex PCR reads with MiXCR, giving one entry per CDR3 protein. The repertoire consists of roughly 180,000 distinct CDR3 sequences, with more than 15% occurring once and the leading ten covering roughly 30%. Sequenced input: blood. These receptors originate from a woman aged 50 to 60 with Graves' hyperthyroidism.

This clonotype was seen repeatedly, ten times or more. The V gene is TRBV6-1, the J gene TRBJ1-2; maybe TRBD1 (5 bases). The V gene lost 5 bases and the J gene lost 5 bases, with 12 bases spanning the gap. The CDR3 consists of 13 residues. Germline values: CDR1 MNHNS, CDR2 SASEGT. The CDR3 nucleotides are TGTGCCAGCAGTCATGACAGTGATTATGGCTACACCTTC. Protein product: CASSHDSDYGYTF.

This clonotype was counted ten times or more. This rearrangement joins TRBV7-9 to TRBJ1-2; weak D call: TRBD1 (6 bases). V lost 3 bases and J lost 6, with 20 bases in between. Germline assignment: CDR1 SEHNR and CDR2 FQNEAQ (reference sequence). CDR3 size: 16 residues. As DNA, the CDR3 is TGTGCCAGCAGCTTGGGCGGACAGCCCCCCGCTAATGGCTACACCTTC. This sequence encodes CASSLGGQPPANGYTF.

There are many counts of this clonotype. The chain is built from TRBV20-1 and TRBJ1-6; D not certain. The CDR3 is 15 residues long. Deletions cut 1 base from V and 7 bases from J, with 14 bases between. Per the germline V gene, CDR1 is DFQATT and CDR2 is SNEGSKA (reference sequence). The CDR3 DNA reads TGCAGTGCTAGAGGGAGATTGTATGAGAATTCACCCCTCCACTTT. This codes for CSARGRLYENSPLHF.

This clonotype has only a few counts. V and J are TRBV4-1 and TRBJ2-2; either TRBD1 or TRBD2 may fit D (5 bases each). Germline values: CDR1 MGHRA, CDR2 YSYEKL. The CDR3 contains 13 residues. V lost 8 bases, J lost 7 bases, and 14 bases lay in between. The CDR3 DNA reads TGCGCCAGCTGCGAGGGGAATAGCGGGGAGCTGTTTTTT. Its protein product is CASCEGNSGELFF.

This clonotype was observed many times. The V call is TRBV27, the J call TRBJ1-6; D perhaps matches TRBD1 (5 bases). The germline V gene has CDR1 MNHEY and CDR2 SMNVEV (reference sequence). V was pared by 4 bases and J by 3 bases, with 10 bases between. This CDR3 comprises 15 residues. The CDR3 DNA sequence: TGTGCCAGCAGTTGGGGAGGGGACTATAATTCACCCCTCCACTTT. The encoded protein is CASSWGGDYNSPLHF.

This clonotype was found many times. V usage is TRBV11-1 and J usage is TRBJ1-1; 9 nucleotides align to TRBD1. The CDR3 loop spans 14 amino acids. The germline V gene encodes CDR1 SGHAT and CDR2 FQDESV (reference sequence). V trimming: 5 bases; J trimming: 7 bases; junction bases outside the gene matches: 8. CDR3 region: CASSSTTGGVEAFF. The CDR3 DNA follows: TGTGCCAGCAGCAGCACTACAGGGGGCGTTGAAGCTTTCTTT. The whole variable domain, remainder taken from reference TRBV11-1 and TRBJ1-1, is EAEVAQSPRYKITEKSQAVAFWCDPISGHATLYWYRQILGQGPELLVQFQDESVVDDSQLPKDRFSAERLKGVDSTLKIQPAELGDSAMYLCASSSTTGGVEAFFGQGTRLTVV.

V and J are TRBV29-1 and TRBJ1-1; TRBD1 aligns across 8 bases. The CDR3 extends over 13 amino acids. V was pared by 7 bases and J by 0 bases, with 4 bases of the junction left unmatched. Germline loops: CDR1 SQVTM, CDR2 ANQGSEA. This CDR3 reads CSARQGMNTEAFF. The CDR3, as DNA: TGCAGCGCCCGACAGGGGATGAACACTGAAGCTTTCTTT. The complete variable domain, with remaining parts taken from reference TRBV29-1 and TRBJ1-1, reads SAVISQKPSRDICQRGTSLTIQCQVDSQVTMMFWYRQQPGQSLTLIATANQGSEATYESGFVIDKFPISRPNLTFSTLTVSNMSPEDSSIYLCSARQGMNTEAFFGQGTRLTVV.

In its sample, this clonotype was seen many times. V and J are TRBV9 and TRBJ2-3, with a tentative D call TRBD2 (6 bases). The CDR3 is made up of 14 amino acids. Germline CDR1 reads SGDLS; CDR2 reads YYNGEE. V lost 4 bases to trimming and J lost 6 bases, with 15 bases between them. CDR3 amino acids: CASSPRTISDTQYF. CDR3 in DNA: TGTGCCAGCAGCCCCCGGACTATCTCGGATACGCAGTATTTT. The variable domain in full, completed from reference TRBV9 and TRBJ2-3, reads DSGVTQTPKHLITATGQRVTLRCSPRSGDLSVYWYQQSLDQGLQFLIQYYNGEERAKGNILERFSAQQFPDLHSELNLSSLELGDSALYFCASSPRTISDTQYFGPGTRLTVL.

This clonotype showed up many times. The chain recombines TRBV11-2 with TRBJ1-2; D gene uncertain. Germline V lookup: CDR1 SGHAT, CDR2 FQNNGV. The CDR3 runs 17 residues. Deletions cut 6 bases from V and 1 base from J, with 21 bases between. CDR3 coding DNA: TGTGCCAGCAGGAACCCGGGCAGAAGCGGACTTAACTATGGCTACACCTTC. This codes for CASRNPGRSGLNYGYTF.

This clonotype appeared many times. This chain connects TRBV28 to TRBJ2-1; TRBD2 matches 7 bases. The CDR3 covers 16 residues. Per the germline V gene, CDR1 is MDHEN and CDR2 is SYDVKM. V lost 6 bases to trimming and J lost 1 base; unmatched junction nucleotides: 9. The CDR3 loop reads CASSISSGRSYNEQFF. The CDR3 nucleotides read TGTGCCAGCAGCATTTCCTCCGGGAGGTCCTACAATGAGCAGTTCTTC.

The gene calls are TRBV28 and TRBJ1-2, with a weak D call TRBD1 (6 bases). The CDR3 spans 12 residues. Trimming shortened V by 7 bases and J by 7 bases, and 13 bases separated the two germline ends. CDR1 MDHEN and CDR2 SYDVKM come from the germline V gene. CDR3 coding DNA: TGTGCCAGCAATCCGGGGGCGGGTGGCTACACCTTC. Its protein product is CASNPGAGGYTF.

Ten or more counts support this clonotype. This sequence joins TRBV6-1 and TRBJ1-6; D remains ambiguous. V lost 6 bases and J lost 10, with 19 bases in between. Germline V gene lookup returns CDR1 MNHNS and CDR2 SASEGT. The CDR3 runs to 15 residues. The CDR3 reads CASRKIANRESPLHF. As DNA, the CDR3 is TGTGCCAGCAGGAAGATAGCAAATAGGGAGTCACCCCTCCACTTT.

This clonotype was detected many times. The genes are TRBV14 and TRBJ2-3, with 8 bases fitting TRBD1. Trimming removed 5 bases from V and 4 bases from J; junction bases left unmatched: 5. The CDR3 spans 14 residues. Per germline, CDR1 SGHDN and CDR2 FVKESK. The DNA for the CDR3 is TGTGCCAGCAGCGTTAACAGGGGGGCAGATACGCAGTATTTT. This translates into CASSVNRGADTQYF.

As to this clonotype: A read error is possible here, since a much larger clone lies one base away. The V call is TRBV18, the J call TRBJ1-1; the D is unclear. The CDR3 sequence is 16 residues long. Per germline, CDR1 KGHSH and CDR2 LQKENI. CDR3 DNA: TGTGCCAGCCCACCGAATCTACGAGGGAGGGACACTGAAGCTTTCTTT. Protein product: CASPPNLRGRDTEAFF.

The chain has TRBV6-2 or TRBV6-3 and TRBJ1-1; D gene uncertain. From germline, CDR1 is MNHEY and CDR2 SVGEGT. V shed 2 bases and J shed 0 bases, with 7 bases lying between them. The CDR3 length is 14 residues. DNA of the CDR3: TGTGCCAGCAGTTACAGGACCCTGAACACTGAAGCTTTCTTT. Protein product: CASSYRTLNTEAFF.

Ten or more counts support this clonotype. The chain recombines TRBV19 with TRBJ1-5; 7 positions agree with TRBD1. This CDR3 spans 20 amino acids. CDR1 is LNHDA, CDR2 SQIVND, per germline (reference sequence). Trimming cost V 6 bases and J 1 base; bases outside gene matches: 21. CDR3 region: CASSLPGAEGARNSNQPQHF. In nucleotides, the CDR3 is TGTGCCAGTAGCCTCCCCGGGGCTGAGGGGGCGCGGAACAGCAATCAGCCCCAGCATTTT.

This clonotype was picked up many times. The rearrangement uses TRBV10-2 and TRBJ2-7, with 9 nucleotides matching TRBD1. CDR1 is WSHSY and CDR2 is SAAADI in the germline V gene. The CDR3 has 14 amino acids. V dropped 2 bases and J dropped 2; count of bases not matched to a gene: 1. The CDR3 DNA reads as TGCGCCAGCAGTGAGGGACAGGGGCCCTACGAGCAGTACTTC. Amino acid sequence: CASSEGQGPYEQYF.

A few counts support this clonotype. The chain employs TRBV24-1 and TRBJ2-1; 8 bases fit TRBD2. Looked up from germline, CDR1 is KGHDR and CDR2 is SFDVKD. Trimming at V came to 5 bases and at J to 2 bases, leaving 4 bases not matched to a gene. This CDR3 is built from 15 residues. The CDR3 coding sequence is TGTGCCACCAGTGCCGGGGGGGGGGCCTACAATGAGCAGTTCTTC. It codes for CATSAGGGAYNEQFF.

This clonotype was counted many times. The DNA of the CDR3 is TGCGCCAGCAGCCAAGATTACGGTAGCAATCAGCCCCAGCATTTT. Translating gives CASSQDYGSNQPQHF. The gene calls are TRBV4-3 and TRBJ1-5; D is unresolved. V lost 0 bases, J lost 0 bases, and 6 bases lay in between. This CDR3 has 15 residues. Per germline, CDR1 LGHNA and CDR2 YSLEER.

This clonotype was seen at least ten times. As DNA, the CDR3 is TGTGCCAGCAGACCGGAGCGGGGGACAGATACGCAGTATTTT. Translation gives CASRPERGTDTQYF. V usage is TRBV6-1 and J usage is TRBJ2-3, with 8 bases fitting TRBD2. CDR1 MNHNS and CDR2 SASEGT come from the germline V gene. The CDR3 sequence is 14 residues long. V shed 6 bases, J shed 3 bases, and the junction held 5 bases outside the gene matches.

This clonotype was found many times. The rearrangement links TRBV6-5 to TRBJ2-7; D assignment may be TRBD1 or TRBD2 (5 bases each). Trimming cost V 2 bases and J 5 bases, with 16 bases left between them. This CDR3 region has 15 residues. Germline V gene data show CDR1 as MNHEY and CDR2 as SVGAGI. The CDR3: CASSYPPPGRHEQYF. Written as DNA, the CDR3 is TGTGCCAGCAGTTACCCCCCCCCGGGGCGGCACGAGCAGTACTTC.